The 21 T cell receptor beta chains reported below all come from one sample, sequenced in a study of cytomegalovirus exposure and HLA in healthy donors. PCR was performed using 60 Vbeta and 13 Jbeta primers. TCRdb's table, derived via immunoSEQ multiplex PCR, lists solely in-frame clones and lacks some. Among roughly 190,000 clones listed, about 86% were seen once. The specimen was PBMCs. The receptor set was obtained from a man between 40 and 49 years old in good health and CMV-seropositive.

This clone turned up a few times. The V gene is TRBV5-1, the J gene TRBJ2-1; tentative D call: TRBD2 (6 bases). V lost 3 bases to trimming and J lost 5 bases, with 27 bases between them. The CDR3 loop spans 19 amino acids. The V gene's germline CDR1 is SGHRS and CDR2 YFSETQ. The CDR3 DNA reads as TGCGCCAGCAGCTATACGGGGGTGCGAACACCTCAACCCAACAATGAGCAGTTCTTC. Residues: CASSYTGVRTPQPNNEQFF.

The chain is built from TRBV4-2 and TRBJ2-2; a weak D match, TRBD2 (5 bases). Deletions cut 0 bases from V and 4 bases from J, with 6 bases between. The CDR3 spans 14 residues. From germline, CDR1 is LGHNA and CDR2 YNFKEQ. Written as DNA, the CDR3 is TGTGCCAGCAGCCAAGACAGCGGCACCGGGGAGCTGTTTTTT. As protein: CASSQDSGTGELFF.

Of note for this clone: The junction departs from the called germline gene at one end, perhaps through a read error. The V and J genes are TRBV7-9 and TRBJ2-5; 15 bases are shared with TRBD2. Germline CDR1 reads SEHNR; CDR2 reads FQNEAQ (reference sequence). The CDR3 sequence is 18 residues long. The CDR3 region has the DNA TGTTCCAGCAGTAGTGGAGGACTAGCGGGAGGGTCCTACCGGACCCAGTACTTC. Its translation is CSSSSGGLAGGSYRTQYF. The full variable domain, completed using reference TRBV7-9 and TRBJ2-5, is DTGVSQNPRHKITKRGQNVTFRCDPISEHNRLYWYRQTLGQGPEFLTYFQNEAQLEKSRLLSDRFSAERPKGSFSTLEIQRTEQGDSAMYLCSSSSGGLAGGSYRTQYFGPGTRLLVL.

J is TRBJ1-5 and V is TRBV10-2; D unresolved. The germline V and J ends were trimmed by 2 bases and 5 bases, with 10 bases remaining between them. The CDR3 has 14 amino acids. Germline lookup yields CDR1 WSHSY and CDR2 SAAADI. CDR3: CASSERQTDQPQHF. CDR3 DNA: TGCGCCAGCAGTGAGCGGCAGACTGATCAGCCCCAGCATTTT.

J is TRBJ2-3 and V is TRBV9; 12 positions agree with TRBD2. The CDR3 is 16 residues long. With V trimmed by 2 bases and J by 0 bases, 1 base remained unmatched. The germline V gene has CDR1 SGDLS and CDR2 YYNGEE. The CDR3 protein is CASSVGTSGSTDTQYF. CDR3 nucleotides: TGTGCCAGCAGCGTTGGGACTAGCGGGAGCACAGATACGCAGTATTTT.

V and J are TRBV4-3 and TRBJ1-1; possible D gene TRBD1, 5 bases. V was shortened by 4 bases and J by 0 bases, with 9 bases between the two germline ends. The CDR3 totals 14 residues. Germline V gives CDR1 LGHNA, CDR2 YSLEER. The CDR3 DNA reads TGCGCCAGCAGCCTCGACAGCATGAACACTGAAGCTTTCTTT. Its protein product is CASSLDSMNTEAFF.

J is TRBJ2-7 and V is TRBV2, with a weak D call TRBD2 (6 bases). This CDR3 comprises 12 residues. From germline, CDR1 is SNHLY and CDR2 FYNNEI. V was trimmed by 6 bases and J by 7 bases, leaving 13 bases between them. The CDR3 sequence is CASRSLAREQYF. CDR3 in DNA: TGTGCCAGCAGGTCGCTAGCGAGAGAGCAGTACTTC.

This chain uses TRBV10-1 with TRBJ2-3; 10 bases agree with TRBD2. There are 12 residues in the CDR3. Per germline, CDR1 WNHNN and CDR2 SYGVQD (reference sequence). V gave up 3 bases and J gave up 10 bases; unmatched junction bases: 1. The CDR3 protein is CASSEGLAAQYF. For the CDR3, the DNA is TGCGCCAGCAGTGAAGGACTAGCGGCGCAGTATTTT.

This chain joins TRBV2 and TRBJ1-2, with TRBD1 identical over 8 bases. J gave up 6 bases and V 6 bases, and 3 bases lay outside the gene matches. Germline V gene sequence: CDR1 SNHLY, CDR2 FYNNEI. CDR3 length: 12 residues. CDR3 coding DNA: TGTGCCAGCAGCCGGACAGGGAATGGCTACACCTTC. Translation: CASSRTGNGYTF.

This clone was seen just once. The V and J genes are TRBV5-1 and TRBJ2-1; D may be TRBD1 (6 bases). This CDR3 region has 15 residues. V was clipped by 3 bases and J by 6 bases, with 16 bases between them. The germline V gene has CDR1 SGHRS and CDR2 YFSETQ. The CDR3 here is CASSSTGTYGNEQFF. The CDR3 DNA is TGCGCCAGCAGCTCTACGGGGACATACGGCAATGAGCAGTTCTTC.

J is TRBJ1-1 and V is TRBV4-2, with a tentative D call TRBD1 (5 bases). The V and J ends lost 1 base and 5 bases respectively, with 11 bases between them. The CDR3 length is 14 residues. The germline V gene encodes CDR1 LGHNA and CDR2 YNFKEQ. CDR3 in DNA: TGTGCCAGCAGCCAAGGGGGCGTTCGAACTGAAGCTTTCTTT. Amino acids: CASSQGGVRTEAFF.

The genes are TRBV19 and TRBJ1-3; no clear D gene. CDR1 is LNHDA and CDR2 is SQIVND in the germline V gene (reference sequence). There are 16 residues in the CDR3. The germline V and J ends were trimmed by 0 bases and 0 bases, with 9 bases remaining between them. CDR3 amino acids: CASSIDSQISGNTIYF. The CDR3 coding sequence is TGTGCCAGTAGTATAGATTCGCAGATCTCTGGAAACACCATATATTTT.

The chain links TRBV14 to TRBJ2-3; TRBD2 might be the D (6 bases). Trimming shortened V by 0 bases and J by 10 bases, and 11 bases separated the two germline ends. The germline V gene has CDR1 SGHDN and CDR2 FVKESK. CDR3 length: 13 amino acids. DNA for the CDR3: TGTGCCAGCAGCCAAGACAGACTAGTATCGCAGTATTTT. Protein: CASSQDRLVSQYF.

The gene calls are TRBV9 and TRBJ2-2, with 8 bases identical to TRBD2. Per the germline V gene, CDR1 is SGDLS and CDR2 is YYNGEE. CDR3 length: 18 amino acids. With V trimmed by 4 bases and J by 5 bases, 16 bases remained unmatched. The CDR3 DNA reads as TGTGCCAGCAGCTCCCCTGGGGTCGGGGGGGGCTATACCGGGGAGCTGTTTTTT. Translated: CASSSPGVGGGYTGELFF.

CDR3 loop: CASSVDSRREQFF. The CDR3 DNA reads TGTGCCAGCAGCGTGGACAGTCGACGGGAGCAGTTCTTC. The rearrangement joins TRBV13 to TRBJ2-1; the D gene is possibly TRBD1 (6 bases). This CDR3 has 13 amino acids. Germline CDR1 PRHDT, CDR2 FYEKMQ (reference sequence). V was clipped by 5 bases and J by 10 bases, with 15 bases between them.

The CDR3 DNA sequence: TGTGCCAGCAGTGCGAACCTCGGGACAGGGGAATATGGCTACACCTTC. Protein product: CASSANLGTGEYGYTF. The V call is TRBV6-1, the J call TRBJ1-2; 10 bases are a match to TRBD1. Losses at the gene ends were 4 bases for V and 5 bases for J; bases not matched to a gene: 10. The CDR3 runs to 16 residues. CDR1 MNHNS and CDR2 SASEGT come from the germline V gene.

The chain combines TRBV29-1 with TRBJ2-7, with a possible D match to TRBD2 (5 bases). The CDR3 consists of 11 residues. V lost 7 bases, J lost 6 bases, and 13 bases lay in between. Germline loops: CDR1 SQVTM, CDR2 ANQGSEA. CDR3 nucleotides: TGCAGCGCCGGAGGTCGGGGCGAGCAGTACTTC. It translates to CSAGGRGEQYF.

The rearrangement joins TRBV9 to TRBJ2-3, with 8 nucleotides matching TRBD2. CDR1 is SGDLS, CDR2 YYNGEE, per germline. This CDR3 is 14 amino acids long. V lost 4 bases and J lost 2; bases outside the gene matches: 3. CDR3 in amino acids: CASSTLAVTDTQYF. CDR3 bases: TGTGCCAGCAGCACACTAGCGGTCACAGATACGCAGTATTTT.

The genes are TRBV11-1 and TRBJ2-3; D is possibly TRBD2 (5 bases). Germline V gene lookup returns CDR1 SGHAT and CDR2 FQDESV (reference sequence). The CDR3 contains 15 residues. Trimming cost V 5 bases and J 1 base, with 13 bases left between them. The CDR3 nucleotides read TGTGCCAGCAGCCGATCGCGTAGCGGCACAGATACGCAGTATTTT. Its translation: CASSRSRSGTDTQYF.

The chain couples TRBV18 to TRBJ1-3; D perhaps matches TRBD1 (5 bases). This CDR3 contains 16 residues. V lost 4 bases, J lost 1 base, and 14 bases lay in between. CDR1 KGHSH and CDR2 LQKENI come from the germline V gene. The chain's CDR3 is CASSRERGSSGNTIYF. The DNA of the CDR3 is TGTGCCAGCTCACGAGAAAGGGGAAGTTCTGGAAACACCATATATTTT.

This clone appeared once. V usage is TRBV27 and J usage is TRBJ2-1; perhaps TRBD1 as D (6 bases). The germline V gene has CDR1 MNHEY and CDR2 SMNVEV (reference sequence). The CDR3 runs 19 residues. V lost 2 bases and J lost 6, with 26 bases in between. CDR3 amino acids: CASSLQRVGGNPTGNEQFF. The CDR3 DNA sequence: TGTGCCAGCAGTTTACAGCGTGTTGGGGGCAACCCAACTGGCAATGAGCAGTTCTTC.